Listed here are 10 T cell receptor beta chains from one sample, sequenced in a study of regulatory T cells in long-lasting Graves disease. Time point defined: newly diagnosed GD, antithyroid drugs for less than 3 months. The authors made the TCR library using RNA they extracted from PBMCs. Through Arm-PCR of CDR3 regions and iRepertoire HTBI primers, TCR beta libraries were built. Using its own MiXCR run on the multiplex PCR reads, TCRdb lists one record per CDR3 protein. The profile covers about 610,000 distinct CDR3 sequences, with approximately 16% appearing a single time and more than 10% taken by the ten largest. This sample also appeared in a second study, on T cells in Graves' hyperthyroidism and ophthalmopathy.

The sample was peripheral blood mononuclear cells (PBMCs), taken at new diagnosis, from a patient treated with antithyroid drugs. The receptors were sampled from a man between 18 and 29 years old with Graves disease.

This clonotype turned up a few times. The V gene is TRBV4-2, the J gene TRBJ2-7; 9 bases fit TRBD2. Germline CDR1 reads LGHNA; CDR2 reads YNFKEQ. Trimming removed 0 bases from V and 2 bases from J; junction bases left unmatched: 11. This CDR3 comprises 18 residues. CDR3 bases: TGTGCCAGCAGCCAAGATCCCCCTCTAGCGGGATTCCCCTACGAGCAGTACTTC. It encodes CASSQDPPLAGFPYEQYF.

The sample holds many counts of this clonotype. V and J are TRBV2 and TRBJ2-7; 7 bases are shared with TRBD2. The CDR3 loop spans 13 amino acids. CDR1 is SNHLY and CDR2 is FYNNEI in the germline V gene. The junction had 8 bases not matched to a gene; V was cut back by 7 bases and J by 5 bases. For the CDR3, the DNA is TGTGCCAGCAACGGACTAGATTACCACGAGCAGTACTTC. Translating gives CASNGLDYHEQYF.

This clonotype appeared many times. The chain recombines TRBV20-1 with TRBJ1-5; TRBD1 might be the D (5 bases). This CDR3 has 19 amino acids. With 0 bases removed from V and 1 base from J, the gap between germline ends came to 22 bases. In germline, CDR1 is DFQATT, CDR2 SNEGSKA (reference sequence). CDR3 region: CSARDLRVARGASNQPQHF. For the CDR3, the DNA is TGCAGTGCTAGAGATCTCCGAGTAGCGCGAGGGGCGAGCAATCAGCCCCAGCATTTT.

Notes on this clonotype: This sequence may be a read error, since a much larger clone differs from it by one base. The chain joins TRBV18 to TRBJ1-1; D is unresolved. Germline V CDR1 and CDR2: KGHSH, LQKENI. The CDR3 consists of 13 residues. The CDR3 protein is CVSSPSLNTEAFF. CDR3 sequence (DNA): TGTGTCAGCTCACCATCGTTGAACACTGAAGCTTTCTTT.

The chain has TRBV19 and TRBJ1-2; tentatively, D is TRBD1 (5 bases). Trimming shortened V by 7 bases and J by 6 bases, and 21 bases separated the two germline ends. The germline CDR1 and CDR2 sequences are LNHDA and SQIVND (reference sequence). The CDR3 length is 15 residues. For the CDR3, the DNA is TGTGCCAGTACCCTAGCGGGAGGGGCTCGGAATGGCTACACCTTC. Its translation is CASTLAGGARNGYTF.

The CDR3 is CASGGLAGGPSYEQFF. The CDR3 DNA reads TGCGCCAGCGGTGGACTAGCGGGAGGGCCTTCCTATGAGCAGTTCTTC. The genes are TRBV4-1 and TRBJ2-1; 15 nucleotides agree with TRBD2. With V trimmed by 8 bases and J by 8 bases, 10 bases remained unmatched. The CDR3 is made up of 16 amino acids. Germline values: CDR1 MGHRA, CDR2 YSYEKL.

Here the CDR3 DNA reads TGTGCCAGCAAGGTCCCAGGGACCCAGTACTTC. This codes for CASKVPGTQYF. The chain employs TRBV27 and TRBJ2-5; D is undetermined. The CDR3 consists of 11 residues. The germline gives CDR1 MNHEY, CDR2 SMNVEV (reference sequence). The V end lost 7 bases, the J end lost 7 bases, and 10 bases lay between the germline ends.

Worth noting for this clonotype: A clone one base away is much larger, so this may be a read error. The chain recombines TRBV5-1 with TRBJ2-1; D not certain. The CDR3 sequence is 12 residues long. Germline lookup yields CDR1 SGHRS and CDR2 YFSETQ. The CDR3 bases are TGCGCCTGCAGCTTGGTTTCTCCTGAGCAGTTCTTC. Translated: CACSLVSPEQFF.

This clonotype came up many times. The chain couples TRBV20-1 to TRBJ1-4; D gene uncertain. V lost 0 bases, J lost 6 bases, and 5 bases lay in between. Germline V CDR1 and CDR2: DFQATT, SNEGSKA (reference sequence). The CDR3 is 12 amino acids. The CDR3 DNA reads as TGCAGTGCTAGAGATGGATATGAAAAACTGTTTTTT. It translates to CSARDGYEKLFF.

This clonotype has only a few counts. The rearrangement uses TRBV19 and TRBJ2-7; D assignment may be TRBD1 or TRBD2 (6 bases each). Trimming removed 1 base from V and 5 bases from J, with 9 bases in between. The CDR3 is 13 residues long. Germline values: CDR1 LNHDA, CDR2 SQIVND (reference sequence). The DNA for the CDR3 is TGTGCCAGTAGTATAGCGGGGGCGGACGAGCAGTACTTC. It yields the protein CASSIAGADEQYF. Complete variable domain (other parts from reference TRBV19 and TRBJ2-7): DGGITQSPKYLFRKEGQNVTLSCEQNLNHDAMYWYRQDPGQGLRLIYYSQIVNDFQKGDIAEGYSVSREKKESFPLTVTSAQKNPTAFYLCASSIAGADEQYFGPGTRLTVT.